The source of this T cell receptor beta chain is a study of cytomegalovirus exposure and HLA in healthy donors (dated by TCRdb to about 2017). At the level of the whole study: According to a later analysis, the roughly 130 validation repertoires were produced on the same platform as the roughly 600 repertoires of the first cohort. The study aimed to test whether cataloging public T cell receptors could reveal signatures of past pathogen exposure. In addition to the first cohort of approximately 650 subjects, a separate validation cohort of about 120 different subjects was used. The study combined high-throughput TCR immunosequencing, statistical association of individual TCRs with disease status, and machine learning to predict cytomegalovirus infection status.

Points the paper makes about the study in general: In vitro tests confirmed that three of the cytomegalovirus-associated TCR beta chains recognize cytomegalovirus antigens. The study listed 164 TCR beta chains as associated with cytomegalovirus. According to the authors, the approach could potentially be generalized to other disease states and immunological phenotypes. The classifier was reported to diagnose cytomegalovirus status with high specificity and sensitivity in both the original and validation cohorts. While some public TCRs were present in many individuals, most TCR sequences turned up only very rarely across donors. Subsequent analysis determined that TCRs grouped into clusters in the first cohort also showed a tendency toward co-occurrence across the 130 or so validation repertoires, and roughly 94% of cluster scores exceeded 0. A later analysis lacked HLA typing for the validation cohort, so it scored co-occurrence in that cohort across all 120 repertoires.

The library was produced with the immunoSEQ multiplex PCR assay. In the authors' own workflow: A statistical classification framework was developed to diagnose cytomegalovirus status using the catalog of TCR beta chain sequences. TCRdb re-hosts the immuneACCESS table, in-frame sequences only. Its copies lack some clones; in the studies checked, an unresolved V gene accounts for under half of them, and the cause for the rest is not known. That table supplies the V and J calls and clone size; D and trimming were determined from the DNA. A total of approximately 70,000 clones appear in this sample, about 95% of them only once. The ten largest account for 0.5% to 0.75% of the sample. Looking up the germline V gene (reference sequence) yields CDR1 LNHDA and CDR2 SQIVND. Its CDR3 holds 16 amino acids, cysteine through phenylalanine. Only CDR3 DNA is held: 48 bases, read in frame from base 1. The junction shows trimming of 3 bases on V and 5 bases on J, and the gene matches do not reach 2 bases of it.

Donors formed part of the validation cohort, which comprised over a hundred subjects and was distinct from the first cohort of 670 or so subjects. Note on this clone: The target of this receptor is not known. The record has no base qualities; no much larger clone is one base away.

Material: PBMCs. The sequence derives from a woman between 18 and 29 years old in good health and CMV-seronegative. The V and J genes are TRBV19 and TRBJ2-3; a stretch of 16 junction bases matches TRBD2. The CDR3 here reads CASSMGLAGGRDTQYF. The DNA is as follows: TGTGCCAGTAGTATGGGACTAGCGGGGGGGCGAGATACGCAGTATTTT.